The clone carrying this TCR beta chain was observed many times. The antigen is undetermined. TCRdb ran MiXCR on the RACE reads and lists one entry per CDR3 protein. The sample shows about 37,000 distinct CDR3 sequences, around 6.8% of them seen only once. This specimen comes from a study of human T cells and chemical hapten exposure. Looking at the study overall: 2% DPC applied to an approximately 2 cm by approximately 2 cm arm area sensitized donors. The study lasted around 22 weeks, and patients were dosed weekly with diphenylcyclopropenone on the scalp throughout. Findings and caveats of the study: As the donors had alopecia, their immune response may differ from healthy people's.

This CDR3 has 14 residues. Germline CDR1 reads SGHRS; CDR2 reads YFSETQ. J gave up 5 bases and V 4 bases, and 9 bases lay outside the gene matches. Specified time point: patch test 1, 2 weeks after DPC sensitization. Treatment specified: therapeutic diphenylcyclopropenone sensitization with weekly scalp DPC. Extraction of total RNA was performed on unfractionated whole blood. The sample here was whole blood, taken in connection with sensitization to the hapten diphenylcyclopropenone (DPC). This TCR came from a woman aged 25-40 years with alopecia areata. Some clones in this sample may be carry-over from other donors' samples. V and J are TRBV5-1 and TRBJ2-7; TRBD1 matches at 7 bases. This CDR3 is CASSQSTGLDEQYF. The CDR3 DNA is TGCGCCAGCAGCCAATCGACAGGGCTCGACGAGCAGTACTTC.